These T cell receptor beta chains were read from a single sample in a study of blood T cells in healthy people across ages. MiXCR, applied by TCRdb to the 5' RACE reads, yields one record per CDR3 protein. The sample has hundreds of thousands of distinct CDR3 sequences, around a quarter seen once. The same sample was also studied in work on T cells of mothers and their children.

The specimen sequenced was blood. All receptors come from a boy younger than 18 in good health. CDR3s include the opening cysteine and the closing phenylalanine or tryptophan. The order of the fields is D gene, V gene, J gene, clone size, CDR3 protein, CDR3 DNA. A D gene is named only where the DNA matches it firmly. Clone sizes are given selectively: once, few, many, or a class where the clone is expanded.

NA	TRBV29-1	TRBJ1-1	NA	CSVEQQLNTEAFF	TGCAGCGTTGAGCAGCAATTGAACACTGAAGCTTTCTTT
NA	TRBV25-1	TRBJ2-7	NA	CASSEYGNSYEQYF	TGCGCCAGCAGTGAATACGGCAACTCCTACGAGCAGTACTTC
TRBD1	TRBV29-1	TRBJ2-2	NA	CSVENRGTGELFF	TGCAGCGTTGAAAACAGGGGTACCGGGGAGCTGTTTTTT
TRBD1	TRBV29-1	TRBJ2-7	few	CSAEGQGYEQYF	TGCAGCGCAGAGGGACAGGGCTACGAGCAGTACTTC
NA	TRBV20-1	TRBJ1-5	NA	CSARDWRDSNQPQHF	TGCAGTGCTAGAGATTGGAGGGATAGCAATCAGCCCCAGCATTTT
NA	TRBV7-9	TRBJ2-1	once	CAIALLDAMEINEQFF	TGTGCCATCGCCCTCCTCGACGCCATGGAGATCAATGAGCAGTTCTTC
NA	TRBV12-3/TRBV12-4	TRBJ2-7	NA	CASSPSGGANYEQYF	TGTGCCAGCAGTCCATCGGGCGGGGCGAACTACGAGCAGTACTTC
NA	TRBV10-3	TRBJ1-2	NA	CAISEWTATDGYTF	TGTGCCATCAGTGAGTGGACGGCTACCGATGGCTACACCTTC
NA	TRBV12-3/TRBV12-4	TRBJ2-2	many	CASSFAGELFF	TGTGCCAGCAGTTTTGCCGGGGAGCTGTTTTTT
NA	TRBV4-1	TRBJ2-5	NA	CASSPFVVVGVETQYF	TGCGCCAGCAGCCCGTTTGTCGTCGTTGGAGTGGAGACCCAGTACTTC
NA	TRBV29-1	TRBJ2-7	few	CSVEDPDNYEQYF	TGCAGCGTTGAAGATCCGGACAACTACGAGCAGTACTTC
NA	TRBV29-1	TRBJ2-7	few	CSVGENEYEQYF	TGCAGCGTTGGTGAGAACGAATACGAGCAGTACTTC
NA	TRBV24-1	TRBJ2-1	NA	CATSDHSIPYNEQFF	TGTGCCACCAGTGATCACAGTATTCCGTACAATGAGCAGTTCTTC
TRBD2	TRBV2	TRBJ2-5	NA	CASSGSASGGLTQYF	TGTGCCAGCAGTGGCTCCGCCTCGGGGGGACTAACCCAGTACTTC